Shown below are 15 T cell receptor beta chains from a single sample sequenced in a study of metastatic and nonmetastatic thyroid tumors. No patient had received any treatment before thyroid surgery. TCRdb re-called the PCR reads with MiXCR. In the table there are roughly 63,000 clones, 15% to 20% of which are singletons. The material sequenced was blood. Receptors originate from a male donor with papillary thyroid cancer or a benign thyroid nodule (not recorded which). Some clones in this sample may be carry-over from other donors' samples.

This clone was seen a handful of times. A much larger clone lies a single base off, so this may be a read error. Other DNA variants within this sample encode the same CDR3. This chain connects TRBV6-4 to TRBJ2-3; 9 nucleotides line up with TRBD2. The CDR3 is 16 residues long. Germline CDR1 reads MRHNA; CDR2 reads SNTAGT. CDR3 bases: TGCGCCAGCAGTGACGGAGCGGGAGGCCCCACAGATACGCAGTATTTT. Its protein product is CASSDGAGGPTDTQYF.

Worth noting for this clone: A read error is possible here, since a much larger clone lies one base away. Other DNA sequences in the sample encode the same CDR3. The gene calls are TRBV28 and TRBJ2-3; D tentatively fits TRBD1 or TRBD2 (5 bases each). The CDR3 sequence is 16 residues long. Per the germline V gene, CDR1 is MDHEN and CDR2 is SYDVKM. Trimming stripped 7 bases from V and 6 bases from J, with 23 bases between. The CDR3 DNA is TGTGCCAGCACAGCTCCCGGGACCCGGTTCGCTGATACGCAGTATTTT. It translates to CASTAPGTRFADTQYF.

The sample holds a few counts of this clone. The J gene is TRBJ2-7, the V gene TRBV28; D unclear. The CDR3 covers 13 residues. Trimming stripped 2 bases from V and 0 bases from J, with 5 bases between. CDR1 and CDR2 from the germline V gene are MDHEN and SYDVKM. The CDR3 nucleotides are TGTGCCAGCAGTTTAGGATTCTCCTACGAGCAGTACTTC. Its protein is CASSLGFSYEQYF. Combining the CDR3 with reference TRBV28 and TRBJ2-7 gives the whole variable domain DVKVTQSSRYLVKRTGEKVFLECVQDMDHENMFWYRQDPGLGLRLIYFSYDVKMKEKGDIPEGYSVSREKKERFSLILESASTNQTSMYLCASSLGFSYEQYFGPGTRLTVT.

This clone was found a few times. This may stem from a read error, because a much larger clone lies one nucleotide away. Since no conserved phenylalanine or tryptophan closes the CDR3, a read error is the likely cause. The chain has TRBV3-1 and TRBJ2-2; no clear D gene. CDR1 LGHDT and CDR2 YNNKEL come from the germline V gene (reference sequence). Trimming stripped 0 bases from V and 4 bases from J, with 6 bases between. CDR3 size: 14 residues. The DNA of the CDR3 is TGTGCCAGCAGCCAAGACCATAGCACCGGGGAGCTGTTTTCT. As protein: CASSQDHSTGELFS.

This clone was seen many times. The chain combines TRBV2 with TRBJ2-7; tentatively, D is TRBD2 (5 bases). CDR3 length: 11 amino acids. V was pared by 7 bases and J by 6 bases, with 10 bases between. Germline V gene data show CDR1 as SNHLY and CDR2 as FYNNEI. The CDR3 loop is CASTSGSEQYF. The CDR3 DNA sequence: TGTGCCAGCACTTCTGGGAGCGAGCAGTACTTC.

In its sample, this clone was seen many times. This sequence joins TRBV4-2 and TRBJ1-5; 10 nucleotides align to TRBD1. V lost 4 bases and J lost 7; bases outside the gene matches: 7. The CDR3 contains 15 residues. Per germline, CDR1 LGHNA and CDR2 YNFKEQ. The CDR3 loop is CASSLSRDRGQPQHF. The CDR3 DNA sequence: TGTGCCAGCAGCCTCAGCCGGGACAGGGGACAGCCCCAGCATTTT.

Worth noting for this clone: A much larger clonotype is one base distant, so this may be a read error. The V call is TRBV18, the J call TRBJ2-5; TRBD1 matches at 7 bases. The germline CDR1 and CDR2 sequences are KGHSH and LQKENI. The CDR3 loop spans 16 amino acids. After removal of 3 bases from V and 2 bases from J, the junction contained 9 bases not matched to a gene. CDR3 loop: CASSPETGCGQETQYF. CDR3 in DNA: TGTGCCAGCTCACCGGAGACAGGGTGTGGTCAAGAGACCCAGTACTTC.

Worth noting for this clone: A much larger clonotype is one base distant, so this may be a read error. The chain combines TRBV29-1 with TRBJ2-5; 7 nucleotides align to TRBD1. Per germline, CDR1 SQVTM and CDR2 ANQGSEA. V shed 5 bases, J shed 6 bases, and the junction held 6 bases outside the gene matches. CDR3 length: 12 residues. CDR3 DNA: TGCAGCGTTTACGAGGGGGCTAAGACCCAGTACTTC. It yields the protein CSVYEGAKTQYF.

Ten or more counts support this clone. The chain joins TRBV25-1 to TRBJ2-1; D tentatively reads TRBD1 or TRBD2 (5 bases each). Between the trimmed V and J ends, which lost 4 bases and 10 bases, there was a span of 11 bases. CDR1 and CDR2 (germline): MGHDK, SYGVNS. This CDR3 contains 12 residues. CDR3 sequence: CASSGDRTEQFF. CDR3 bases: TGTGCCAGCAGTGGGGACCGCACCGAGCAGTTCTTC.

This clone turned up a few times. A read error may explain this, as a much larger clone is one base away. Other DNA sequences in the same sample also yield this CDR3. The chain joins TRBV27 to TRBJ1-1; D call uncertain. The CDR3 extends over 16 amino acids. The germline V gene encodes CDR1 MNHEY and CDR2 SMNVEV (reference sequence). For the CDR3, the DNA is TGTGCCAGCAGCCCCGACAAGGTAGTTATGAACACCGAAGCTTTCTTT. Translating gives CASSPDKVVMNTEAFF.

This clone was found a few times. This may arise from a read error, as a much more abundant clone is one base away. For the CDR3, the DNA is TGTGCCAGCACCTTAGAGGAGACCCAGTACTTC. As protein: CASTLEETQYF. This chain uses TRBV7-9 with TRBJ2-5; D remains unclear. The CDR3 runs 11 residues. Germline assignment: CDR1 SEHNR and CDR2 FQNEAQ (reference sequence).

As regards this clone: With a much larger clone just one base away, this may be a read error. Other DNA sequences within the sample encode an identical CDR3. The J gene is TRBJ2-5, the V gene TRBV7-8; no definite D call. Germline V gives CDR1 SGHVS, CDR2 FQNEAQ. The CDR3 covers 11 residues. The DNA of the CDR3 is TGTGCCAGCAGCCCAACCCAGACACAGTACTTC. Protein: CASSPTQTQYF.

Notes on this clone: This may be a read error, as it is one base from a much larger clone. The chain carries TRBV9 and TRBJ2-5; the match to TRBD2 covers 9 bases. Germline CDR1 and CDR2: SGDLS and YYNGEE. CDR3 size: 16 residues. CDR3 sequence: CSSSALLAGHGETQYF. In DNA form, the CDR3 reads TGTTCCAGCAGCGCCCTCCTAGCGGGGCATGGGGAGACCCAGTACTTC.

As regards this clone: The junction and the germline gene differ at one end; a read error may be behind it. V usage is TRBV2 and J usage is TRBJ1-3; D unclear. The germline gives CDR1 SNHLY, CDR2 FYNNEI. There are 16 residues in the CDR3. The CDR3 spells CANSELWALSGNTIYF. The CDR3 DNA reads TGTGCCAACAGTGAGCTGTGGGCGCTCTCTGGAAACACCATATATTTT. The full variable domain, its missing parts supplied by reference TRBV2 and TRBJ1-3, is EPEVTQTPSHQVTQMGQEVILRCVPISNHLYFYWYRQILGQKVEFLVSFYNNEISEKSEIFDDQFSVERPDGSNFTLKIRSTKLEDSAMYFCANSELWALSGNTIYFGEGSWLTVV.

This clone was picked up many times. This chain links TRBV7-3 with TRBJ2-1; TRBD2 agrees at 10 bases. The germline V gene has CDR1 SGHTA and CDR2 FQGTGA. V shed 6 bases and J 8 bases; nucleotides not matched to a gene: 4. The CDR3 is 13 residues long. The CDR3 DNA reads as TGTGCCAGCAGACCTAGCGGGGGATATGAGCAGTTCTTC. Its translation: CASRPSGGYEQFF.